This is a list of T cell receptor beta chains from one sample in a study of T cell repertoires in cytomegalovirus infection. Their antigens are not known. TCRdb independently ran MiXCR on the reads; one entry per CDR3 protein. The sample has about 220,000 distinct CDR3 sequences, about 38% seen once. Sequenced here: CD8+ T cells from cultured PBMCs, sampled from culture after CMV antigen stimulation. The receptors shown here come from a human donor in good health (CMV status not recorded). Some clones in this sample may be carry-over from other donors' samples. Both conserved end residues are part of each CDR3. A D gene is named only where the DNA matches it firmly. Rows give clone size only sometimes, using once, few, many, or a class for an expanded clone.

d_gene: -; j_gene: TRBJ2-7; abundance: -; v_gene: TRBV7-8; CDR3nt: TGTGCCAGCAGCTTAGAAGGCGATTACGAGCAGTACTTC; CDR3aa: CASSLEGDYEQYF
d_gene: -; j_gene: TRBJ1-6; abundance: -; v_gene: TRBV5-1; CDR3nt: TGCGCCAGCAGGCTAGGAGGCGGATCACCCCTCCACTTT; CDR3aa: CASRLGGGSPLHF
d_gene: TRBD2; j_gene: TRBJ2-7; abundance: -; v_gene: TRBV29-1; CDR3nt: TGCAGCGTTGATGAGCGGGGGAGCTCCTACGAGCAGTACTTC; CDR3aa: CSVDERGSSYEQYF
d_gene: -; j_gene: TRBJ2-1; abundance: -; v_gene: TRBV6-1; CDR3nt: TGTGCCAGCAGAGGACGGACAGACAATGAGCAGTTCTTC; CDR3aa: CASRGRTDNEQFF
d_gene: -; j_gene: TRBJ2-3; abundance: -; v_gene: TRBV2; CDR3nt: TGTGCCAGCAGTGGGGCACAGGGTCGCACAGATACGCAGTATTTT; CDR3aa: CASSGAQGRTDTQYF
d_gene: -; j_gene: TRBJ2-2; abundance: -; v_gene: TRBV7-8; CDR3nt: TGTGCCAGCAGCCTCCGGGGGGCCAAAACCGGGGAGCTGTTTTTT; CDR3aa: CASSLRGAKTGELFF
d_gene: -; j_gene: TRBJ1-3; abundance: -; v_gene: TRBV4-2; CDR3nt: TGTGCCAGCAGCCAAGGCGTCCAGGAGTCTGGAAACACCATATATTTT; CDR3aa: CASSQGVQESGNTIYF
d_gene: -; j_gene: TRBJ2-3; abundance: few; v_gene: TRBV11-2; CDR3nt: TGTGCCAGCAGCTATACGGTCGGACCTCCACGGGATACAGATACGCAGTATTTT; CDR3aa: CASSYTVGPPRDTDTQYF
d_gene: -; j_gene: TRBJ1-1; abundance: -; v_gene: TRBV25-1; CDR3nt: TGTGCCAGCAGTGTAAACACTGAAGCTTTCTTT; CDR3aa: CASSVNTEAFF
d_gene: -; j_gene: TRBJ2-1; abundance: few; v_gene: TRBV5-6; CDR3nt: TGTGCCAGCACCCTAGTTGGGACCGAGCAGTTCTTC; CDR3aa: CASTLVGTEQFF
d_gene: -; j_gene: TRBJ2-7; abundance: -; v_gene: TRBV12-3/TRBV12-4; CDR3nt: TGTGCCAGCAGTTTAAGGGGCTACCCCTACGAGCAGTACTTC; CDR3aa: CASSLRGYPYEQYF
d_gene: -; j_gene: TRBJ2-1; abundance: few; v_gene: TRBV7-9; CDR3nt: TGTGCCAGCAGCTTAGTGTCAGGAAGGCACAATGAGCAGTTCTTC; CDR3aa: CASSLVSGRHNEQFF
d_gene: -; j_gene: TRBJ1-6; abundance: few; v_gene: TRBV12-3/TRBV12-4; CDR3nt: TGTGCCAGCAGTTTTGGGGGGACGGATTCACCCCTCCACTTT; CDR3aa: CASSFGGTDSPLHF
d_gene: -; j_gene: TRBJ1-5; abundance: few; v_gene: TRBV7-8; CDR3nt: TGTGCCAGCAGCCTGAGGGGTTTCAAGCCCCAGCATTTT; CDR3aa: CASSLRGFKPQHF
d_gene: TRBD2; j_gene: TRBJ2-3; abundance: -; v_gene: TRBV28; CDR3nt: TGTGCCAGCATCCCAACCGGGACTAGCGGCACAGATACGCAGTATTTT; CDR3aa: CASIPTGTSGTDTQYF
d_gene: TRBD1; j_gene: TRBJ1-2; abundance: few; v_gene: TRBV7-3; CDR3nt: TGTGCCAGCAGCTTAACTGTGGGACAGAATATTGGCGACTATGGCTACACCTTC; CDR3aa: CASSLTVGQNIGDYGYTF
d_gene: -; j_gene: TRBJ2-5; abundance: -; v_gene: TRBV7-9; CDR3nt: TGTGCCAGCAGCTTACCGGGTTCCCGAGAGACCCAGTACTTC; CDR3aa: CASSLPGSRETQYF
d_gene: TRBD1; j_gene: TRBJ1-5; abundance: many; v_gene: TRBV27; CDR3nt: TGTGCCAGCAGCCCACTGACAGGGGGCAATCAGCCCCAGCATTTT; CDR3aa: CASSPLTGGNQPQHF
d_gene: -; j_gene: TRBJ1-2; abundance: -; v_gene: TRBV14; CDR3nt: TGTGCCAGCAGCCAAGATAAGTCCGGGACAAGATTCTATGGCTACACCTTC; CDR3aa: CASSQDKSGTRFYGYTF
d_gene: -; j_gene: TRBJ2-1; abundance: -; v_gene: TRBV9; CDR3nt: TGTGCCAGCAGCGAGAGGACGGATGAGCAGTTCTTC; CDR3aa: CASSERTDEQFF
d_gene: -; j_gene: TRBJ1-1; abundance: few; v_gene: TRBV23-1; CDR3nt: TGCGCCAGCAGTCATTGGGCTCACACTGAAGCTTTCTTT; CDR3aa: CASSHWAHTEAFF
d_gene: TRBD1; j_gene: TRBJ1-2; abundance: -; v_gene: TRBV6-6; CDR3nt: TGTGCCAGCAGTACCAGGGGGAAAGGATCAGCTAACTATGGCTACACCTTC; CDR3aa: CASSTRGKGSANYGYTF
d_gene: TRBD2; j_gene: TRBJ2-5; abundance: few; v_gene: TRBV7-8; CDR3nt: TGTGCCAGCAGCCCGGAAAGCGGGGGGGTGGTTCGGGACCAGTACTTC; CDR3aa: CASSPESGGVVRDQYF
d_gene: TRBD1; j_gene: TRBJ1-1; abundance: -; v_gene: TRBV28; CDR3nt: TGTGCCAGCAGCGAAGGACAGGACACTGAAGCTTTCTTT; CDR3aa: CASSEGQDTEAFF
d_gene: TRBD1; j_gene: TRBJ2-1; abundance: -; v_gene: TRBV5-5; CDR3nt: TGTGCCAGCAGCTTAGGACAGGGGATCGATGAGCAGTTCTTC; CDR3aa: CASSLGQGIDEQFF
d_gene: -; j_gene: TRBJ2-3; abundance: few; v_gene: TRBV10-3; CDR3nt: TGTGCCATCAGTGAGAGACTGGAAGATACGCAGTATTTT; CDR3aa: CAISERLEDTQYF
d_gene: -; j_gene: TRBJ1-4; abundance: -; v_gene: TRBV4-1; CDR3nt: TGCGCCAGCAGCCAAGATCCCCAGGGAGAAGAAAAACTGTTTTTT; CDR3aa: CASSQDPQGEEKLFF
d_gene: -; j_gene: TRBJ1-2; abundance: many; v_gene: TRBV7-9; CDR3nt: TGTGCCAGCAGCTTACCTAAGCGGGGCTACACCTTC; CDR3aa: CASSLPKRGYTF
d_gene: TRBD2; j_gene: TRBJ2-1; abundance: many; v_gene: TRBV11-2; CDR3nt: TGTGCCAGCAGCTTAGGTGGCAGGAGACTAGCGGGTCCTTCCTACAATGAGCAGTTCTTC; CDR3aa: CASSLGGRRLAGPSYNEQFF
d_gene: -; j_gene: TRBJ2-1; abundance: -; v_gene: TRBV7-4; CDR3nt: TGTGCCAGCAGCTTAGTTGGGTTTTCTGAGCAGTTCTTC; CDR3aa: CASSLVGFSEQFF
d_gene: TRBD1; j_gene: TRBJ1-5; abundance: -; v_gene: TRBV10-2; CDR3nt: TGCGCCAGCACCCCTGGACAGGGGGCGCCTGGCAATCAGCCCCAGCATTTT; CDR3aa: CASTPGQGAPGNQPQHF
d_gene: TRBD2; j_gene: TRBJ2-3; abundance: few; v_gene: TRBV6-5; CDR3nt: TGTGCCAGCAGTTATAAGCTAGCGGGGGCCCGCACAGATACGCAGTATTTT; CDR3aa: CASSYKLAGARTDTQYF
d_gene: TRBD2; j_gene: TRBJ2-3; abundance: -; v_gene: TRBV24-1; CDR3nt: TGTGCCACCTCTAGCGGGGGGATTAGCACAGATACGCAGTATTTT; CDR3aa: CATSSGGISTDTQYF
d_gene: TRBD1; j_gene: TRBJ1-1; abundance: many; v_gene: TRBV7-2; CDR3nt: TGTGCCAGCAGGGTGGGGACAGGTCGAATGAACACTGAAGCTTTCTTT; CDR3aa: CASRVGTGRMNTEAFF
d_gene: -; j_gene: TRBJ2-3; abundance: few; v_gene: TRBV7-8; CDR3nt: TGTGCCAGCAGCTTCATGCCCTGGGGGGAAACGGATACGCAGTATTTT; CDR3aa: CASSFMPWGETDTQYF
d_gene: -; j_gene: TRBJ2-3; abundance: -; v_gene: TRBV12-3/TRBV12-4; CDR3nt: TGTGCCAGCAGTGAACCCTCAGGGAAAGCGGCAGATACGCAGTATTTT; CDR3aa: CASSEPSGKAADTQYF
d_gene: TRBD2; j_gene: TRBJ2-1; abundance: -; v_gene: TRBV7-3; CDR3nt: TGTGCCAGCAGCTTATCCGGGGGGGAGAATGAGCAGTTCTTC; CDR3aa: CASSLSGGENEQFF
d_gene: -; j_gene: TRBJ1-1; abundance: few; v_gene: TRBV4-1; CDR3nt: TGCGCCAGCACCAGGGGACTGAACACTGAAGCTTTCTTT; CDR3aa: CASTRGLNTEAFF
d_gene: -; j_gene: TRBJ2-1; abundance: few; v_gene: TRBV7-3; CDR3nt: TGTGCCAGCAGCTTAAGCCAGAACGACAATGAGCAGTTCTTC; CDR3aa: CASSLSQNDNEQFF
d_gene: -; j_gene: TRBJ1-2; abundance: -; v_gene: TRBV29-1; CDR3nt: TGCAGCGTTGAAAAGGGTGGTGGCATCGCTAACTATTGTTACAGCTTC; CDR3aa: CSVEKGGGIANYCYSF
d_gene: -; j_gene: TRBJ2-7; abundance: few; v_gene: TRBV28; CDR3nt: TGTGCCAGCAGTCAATTATCACCCTTAGCGGCCTACGAGCAGTACTTC; CDR3aa: CASSQLSPLAAYEQYF
d_gene: -; j_gene: TRBJ2-2; abundance: -; v_gene: TRBV5-1; CDR3nt: TGCGCCAGCAGCCCGACAAAGGGAGTGGGAACCGGGGAGCTGTTTTTT; CDR3aa: CASSPTKGVGTGELFF
d_gene: TRBD1; j_gene: TRBJ2-7; abundance: -; v_gene: TRBV2; CDR3nt: TGTGCCAGCAGTGAAACAGGGGGCAAATCCTACGAGCAGTACTTC; CDR3aa: CASSETGGKSYEQYF
d_gene: -; j_gene: TRBJ1-2; abundance: few; v_gene: TRBV24-1; CDR3nt: TGTGCCACCAGTGATTCCCTGCGACAGGCCGAAGGCTACACCTTC; CDR3aa: CATSDSLRQAEGYTF
d_gene: TRBD1; j_gene: TRBJ2-1; abundance: few; v_gene: TRBV15; CDR3nt: TGTGCCACCAGCAGGAGGATTCCGGGACAGGCCGGTTACAATGAGCAGTTCTTC; CDR3aa: CATSRRIPGQAGYNEQFF
d_gene: -; j_gene: TRBJ1-5; abundance: -; v_gene: TRBV19; CDR3nt: TGTGCCAGTAGTACCTTCCTGGACAGTAGCAATCAGCCCCAGCATTTT; CDR3aa: CASSTFLDSSNQPQHF
d_gene: TRBD2; j_gene: TRBJ2-1; abundance: many; v_gene: TRBV7-2; CDR3nt: TGTGCCAGCAGCTCCTTTCAGCGGGAGGGCCTTGAGCAGTTCTTC; CDR3aa: CASSSFQREGLEQFF
d_gene: TRBD2; j_gene: TRBJ2-1; abundance: -; v_gene: TRBV7-6; CDR3nt: TGTGCCAGCAGCTCCGGGACTAGCGACGAGCAGTTCTTC; CDR3aa: CASSSGTSDEQFF
d_gene: TRBD1; j_gene: TRBJ1-5; abundance: few; v_gene: TRBV6-1; CDR3nt: TGTGCCAGCAGCCTTAACAGGGGCGGGGGGAGGCCCCAGCATTTT; CDR3aa: CASSLNRGGGRPQHF